Following are 3 T cell receptor beta chains from one sample sequenced in a study of cytomegalovirus exposure and HLA in healthy donors. Profiled with immunoSEQ multiplex PCR; TCRdb holds only in-frame clones, not every one. The sample shows about 190,000 clones, over 65% of them seen only once. The sequencing input was PBMCs. The receptors originated from a man aged 18 to 35 in good health and CMV-seropositive.

This rearrangement joins TRBV5-1 to TRBJ2-6; tentatively, D is TRBD1 (5 bases). CDR1 SGHRS and CDR2 YFSETQ come from the germline V gene. The CDR3 has 15 amino acids. Trimming removed 6 bases at V and 0 bases at J, with 10 bases between. CDR3 region: CASTPDISGANVLTF. CDR3 in DNA: TGCGCCAGCACCCCGGACATCTCTGGGGCCAACGTCCTGACTTTC.

V usage is TRBV4-1 and J usage is TRBJ2-7; the match to TRBD2 covers 15 bases. V lost 5 bases to trimming and J lost 0 bases; unmatched junction nucleotides: 5. The germline V gene encodes CDR1 MGHRA and CDR2 YSYEKL. This CDR3 comprises 17 residues. The CDR3, as DNA: TGCGCCAGCAGCTTCGGACTAGCGGGAGGGAGCTCCTACGAGCAGTACTTC. Its translation: CASSFGLAGGSSYEQYF.

This chain connects TRBV5-1 to TRBJ2-3; 10 bases agree with TRBD2. CDR1 and CDR2 (germline): SGHRS, YFSETQ. V was pared by 6 bases and J by 2 bases, with 9 bases of the junction left unmatched. The CDR3 has 16 residues. CDR3 DNA sequence: TGCGCCAGCATTGATGGCACTAGCGGGATCACAGATACGCAGTATTTT. Translated, it gives CASIDGTSGITDTQYF.